This T cell receptor (beta chain) was sequenced during a study of blood T cell repertoires in COVID-19. About the study: The United States, Italy and Spain supplied acute and convalescent COVID-19 samples. From T cells, B-cell-depleted T cells, or PBMCs came the material, which was cDNA or gDNA.

In the study's own analysis: Amplification with reference gene primers provided the estimates of nucleated cell counts. Libraries were prepared by immunoSEQ multiplex PCR; TCRdb keeps only in-frame clonotypes and omits some of them. V, J and clone size are those of that table, while D and trimming were read from the DNA. This sample has some 39,000 clones, with roughly 90% found just once. CDR1 is KGHSH and CDR2 is LQKENI in the germline V gene. V dropped 8 bases and J dropped 5 bases, with 19 bases sitting between them. The CDR3 length is 14 residues. V is TRBV18 and J is TRBJ2-7; no clear D. The TCR comes from a human donor in a cohort sampled during active COVID-19. Source material: peripheral blood. The CDR3 region has the DNA TGTGCCAGCACCCCTTGGCAGGCTGGTCACGAGCAGTACTTC. Translated, it gives CASTPWQAGHEQYF.